The next 27 T cell receptor beta chains were all read from a single sample in a study of breast tumors, draining lymph nodes, adjacent tissues. TCRdb re-derived calls from the multiplex PCR reads in MiXCR, one entry per CDR3 protein. Among fewer than 15,000 distinct CDR3 sequences listed, 50% to 60% were seen once. The sequencing input was tumor-adjacent breast tissue. These receptors were taken from a female donor with breast cancer. Some clones in this sample may be carry-over from other donors' samples.

The genes are TRBV20-1 and TRBJ2-2; D is undetermined. Germline V CDR1 and CDR2: DFQATT, SNEGSKA (reference sequence). The V gene lost 4 bases and the J gene lost 6 bases, with 12 bases spanning the gap. The CDR3 is 13 residues long. Here the CDR3 DNA reads TGCAGTGCTAATAGCCCCTCCCCCGGGGAGCTGTTTTTT. Its translation is CSANSPSPGELFF.

In this sample, this clonotype turned up once. This rearrangement joins TRBV10-3 to TRBJ1-5; 8 bases line up with TRBD1. There are 13 residues in the CDR3. CDR1 and CDR2 (germline): ENHRY, SYGVKD. The trim removed 10 bases at V and 4 bases at J, leaving 6 bases unmatched. The CDR3 sequence is CATGRDRNQPQHF. CDR3 DNA: TGTGCCACGGGACGGGACAGGAATCAGCCCCAGCATTTT.

By its share, this clonotype is medium-sized. The chain joins TRBV29-1 to TRBJ2-3; D is unclear. The V gene lost 1 base and the J gene lost 3 bases, with 8 bases spanning the gap. The CDR3 is 13 residues long. In germline, CDR1 is SQVTM, CDR2 ANQGSEA. The CDR3: CSVEGGRTDTQYF. The CDR3 DNA is TGCAGCGTTGAAGGAGGTCGGACAGATACGCAGTATTTT.

This clonotype was seen a single time. The chain employs TRBV2 and TRBJ2-5; D ambiguous. The CDR3 covers 18 residues. V was shortened by 0 bases and J by 5 bases, with 22 bases between the two germline ends. Germline V gene sequence: CDR1 SNHLY, CDR2 FYNNEI. Written as DNA, the CDR3 is TGTGCCAGCAGTGAAGCGCTGGGGAAAGTCAAGGTCGCGGAGACCCAGTACTTC. Amino acids: CASSEALGKVKVAETQYF. The full variable domain, in which reference TRBV2 and TRBJ2-5 provide the parts outside the CDR3, is EPEVTQTPSHQVTQMGQEVILRCVPISNHLYFYWYRQILGQKVEFLVSFYNNEISEKSEIFDDQFSVERPDGSNFTLKIRSTKLEDSAMYFCASSEALGKVKVAETQYFGPGTRLLVL.

The chain carries TRBV20-1 and TRBJ2-7, with 10 positions matching TRBD1. J gave up 3 bases and V 1 base, and 3 bases lay outside the gene matches. The germline V gene encodes CDR1 DFQATT and CDR2 SNEGSKA (reference sequence). This CDR3 comprises 14 residues. This CDR3 reads CSARGGTGDYEQYF. For the CDR3, the DNA is TGCAGTGCTAGAGGTGGGACAGGGGACTACGAGCAGTACTTC.

By share, this clonotype counts as medium-sized. V usage is TRBV6-6 and J usage is TRBJ2-7; D not certain. The CDR3 is made up of 14 amino acids. Germline assignment: CDR1 MNHNY and CDR2 SVGAGI (reference sequence). Trimming stripped 0 bases from V and 0 bases from J, with 6 bases between. CDR3 in DNA: TGTGCCAGCAGTTACTCTGCCCTCTCCTACGAGCAGTACTTC. Its translation is CASSYSALSYEQYF.

This chain links TRBV20-1 with TRBJ2-1, with 7 bases aligning to TRBD2. Losses at the gene ends were 3 bases for V and 5 bases for J; bases not matched to a gene: 10. CDR1 and CDR2 from the germline V gene are DFQATT and SNEGSKA (reference sequence). This CDR3 region has 15 residues. The CDR3 bases are TGCAGTGCTAGTAGTTCGGAACTAGCGCACAATGAGCAGTTCTTC. Translating it yields CSASSSELAHNEQFF.

To note about this clonotype: One end of the junction does not line up with germline, which may come from a read error. The V gene is TRBV5-1, the J gene TRBJ1-5; no reliable D call. CDR1 and CDR2 (germline): SGHRS, YFSETQ. The CDR3 has 14 amino acids. CDR3 DNA sequence: TGCGCCAGCAGCTTGGAGTCACCCGATCACCCCCAGCATTTT. Its translation: CASSLESPDHPQHF.

This clonotype was observed once. This rearrangement joins TRBV5-4 to TRBJ1-4, with 7 bases matching TRBD1. This CDR3 spans 12 amino acids. Germline loops: CDR1 SGHNT, CDR2 YYREEE (reference sequence). V shed 7 bases and J 5 bases; nucleotides not matched to a gene: 2. DNA of the CDR3: TGTGCCAGCGGACAGGTGAATGAAAAACTGTTTTTT. Its protein product is CASGQVNEKLFF.

In its sample, this clonotype is medium-sized. V gene TRBV6-5 combines with J gene TRBJ1-4; no reliable D call. The CDR3 sequence is 14 residues long. From germline, CDR1 is MNHEY and CDR2 SVGAGI. V was shortened by 6 bases and J by 3 bases, with 11 bases between the two germline ends. CDR3 nucleotide sequence: TGTGCCAGCAGCGGCGGCTACCCTAATGAAAAACTGTTTTTT. Translating it yields CASSGGYPNEKLFF.

This clonotype has a single count. V usage is TRBV20-1 and J usage is TRBJ2-7; TRBD2 matches at 8 bases. The V gene's germline CDR1 is DFQATT and CDR2 SNEGSKA (reference sequence). V was pared by 3 bases and J by 4 bases, with 5 bases of the junction left unmatched. There are 13 residues in the CDR3. The CDR3 coding sequence is TGCAGTGCTAGCGGGAGGGTAGGTTACGAGCAGTACTTC. This encodes CSASGRVGYEQYF.

The J gene is TRBJ1-2, the V gene TRBV5-6, with a weak D call TRBD1 (6 bases). The CDR3 is 13 amino acids. Germline V gene data show CDR1 as SGHDT and CDR2 as YYEEEE. V was clipped by 0 bases and J by 3 bases, with 6 bases between them. In DNA, the CDR3 is TGTGCCAGCAGCTTGGACAGGGACTATGGCTACACCTTC. Translated, it gives CASSLDRDYGYTF.

V is TRBV9 and J is TRBJ2-1; a possible D gene is TRBD2 (6 bases). With 3 bases removed from V and 0 bases from J, the gap between germline ends came to 10 bases. Germline CDR1 and CDR2: SGDLS and YYNGEE. The CDR3 length is 15 residues. The DNA for the CDR3 is TGTGCCAGCAGCGCCGGGACTCTCTCCTACAATGAGCAGTTCTTC. Translating it yields CASSAGTLSYNEQFF.

Many counts were recorded for this clonotype. The chain is built from TRBV28 and TRBJ2-3; 12 bases line up with TRBD2. In germline, CDR1 is MDHEN, CDR2 SYDVKM. The CDR3 spans 16 residues. Trimming cost V 5 bases and J 4 bases; bases outside gene matches: 7. The CDR3: CASSRRTSGIADTQYF. The CDR3 region has the DNA TGTGCCAGCAGTCGAAGGACTAGCGGGATCGCAGATACGCAGTATTTT.

With respect to this clonotype: No conserved phenylalanine or tryptophan ends this CDR3, so it is likely a read error. No DNA is shown, since the ends of the CDR3 on it are uncertain; the CDR3 is the one TCRdb lists. This chain uses TRBV19 with TRBJ2-1; the D call in the table, TRBD2, was not verified against the DNA. Germline-derived CDR1 and CDR2 are LNHDA and SQIVND (reference sequence). The CDR3 has 16 residues if both end residues are counted. The CDR3 reads CASSSSLGTRSGEQLS.

Comments on this clonotype: One end of the junction does not line up with germline, which may come from a read error. This chain links TRBV14 with TRBJ2-7; TRBD1 aligns across 9 bases. CDR3 length: 14 residues. Germline values: CDR1 SGHDN, CDR2 FVKESK. The CDR3 DNA follows: TGTGCCAGCAGCCTTGGGACAGGGCGGTACGAGCAGTCCTTC. It is translated as CASSLGTGRYEQSF.

This clonotype has a count of ten or more. This may be a read error, as it is one base from a much larger clone. The CDR3 ends on some other residue instead of the conserved phenylalanine or tryptophan, so this is likely a read error. The rearrangement joins TRBV7-3 to TRBJ2-5; D is undetermined. Trimming took off 7 bases at V and 0 bases at J, with 12 bases between the two ends. The CDR3 spans 14 residues. Germline CDR1 SGHTA, CDR2 FQGTGA. In nucleotides, the CDR3 is TGTGCCAGCATCAACCATAACGACCAAGAGACCCAGTACCTC. Translated: CASINHNDQETQYL.

V usage is TRBV5-5 and J usage is TRBJ2-7, with TRBD2 identical over 7 bases. This CDR3 has 16 amino acids. The germline V gene encodes CDR1 SGHKS and CDR2 YYEKEE (reference sequence). Trimming cost V 0 bases and J 3 bases; bases outside gene matches: 9. CDR3 sequence (DNA): TGTGCCAGCAGCTTGGATTGGACTAGTAAGTTCTACGAGCAGTACTTC. Amino acids: CASSLDWTSKFYEQYF.

This chain uses TRBV20-1 with TRBJ1-2; 9 bases map to TRBD1. CDR3 length: 13 residues. Germline V lookup: CDR1 DFQATT, CDR2 SNEGSKA (reference sequence). The J segment lost 8 bases and the V segment lost 4 bases, leaving 8 bases of the junction unmatched. As DNA, the CDR3 is TGCAGTGCTAAAGACAGGGGGGCTATAGGCTACACCTTC. This codes for CSAKDRGAIGYTF.

This clonotype was observed at least ten times. V and J are TRBV6-2 or TRBV6-3 and TRBJ2-1; TRBD2 aligns across 11 bases. In germline, CDR1 is MNHEY, CDR2 SVGEGT. J gave up 5 bases and V 2 bases, and 8 bases lay outside the gene matches. This CDR3 is 17 amino acids long. The DNA of the CDR3 is TGTGCCAGCAGTTACCCCAGACTAGCGGGGAAACACAATGAGCAGTTCTTC. This gives the protein CASSYPRLAGKHNEQFF.

By share of the sample, this clonotype is medium-sized. V and J are TRBV5-1 and TRBJ2-5; 7 nucleotides match TRBD2. The CDR3 is 15 residues long. V was clipped by 4 bases and J by 3 bases; unmatched bases: 9. Germline V gene lookup returns CDR1 SGHRS and CDR2 YFSETQ. The CDR3 region has the DNA TGCGCCAGCAGCCTACAGCTCGGGGGGAAAGAGACCCAGTACTTC. Translated: CASSLQLGGKETQYF.

This clonotype showed up many times. The V call is TRBV20-1, the J call TRBJ2-3, with TRBD2 matching over 11 bases. This CDR3 has 15 amino acids. CDR1 DFQATT and CDR2 SNEGSKA come from the germline V gene (reference sequence). Trimming at V came to 2 bases and at J to 0 bases, leaving 1 base not matched to a gene. CDR3 coding DNA: TGCAGTGCTAGAACTAGCGGGAGTAGCACAGATACGCAGTATTTT. It yields the protein CSARTSGSSTDTQYF.

This rearrangement joins TRBV24-1 to TRBJ1-2, with TRBD1 matching over 9 bases. The germline CDR1 and CDR2 sequences are KGHDR and SFDVKD. The ends lost 9 bases at V and 2 bases at J; junction bases unmatched: 6. CDR3 length: 14 amino acids. This CDR3 reads CATSGTGTNYGYTF. CDR3 nucleotide sequence: TGTGCCACCTCTGGGACAGGGACGAACTATGGCTACACCTTC.

This clonotype was recorded at least ten times. A clone one base away is much larger, so this may be a read error. The chain carries TRBV5-1 and TRBJ2-5, with TRBD2 matching over 7 bases. The germline V gene has CDR1 SGHRS and CDR2 YFSETQ. The CDR3 is 15 residues long. CDR3 residues: CASSLDGRDQEAQYF. The CDR3 nucleotides read TGCGCCAGCAGCTTGGATGGGAGGGACCAAGAGGCCCAGTACTTC.

The J gene is TRBJ2-2, the V gene TRBV29-1; 11 bases are shared with TRBD2. The CDR3 sequence is 14 residues long. V lost 1 base and J lost 6; bases outside the gene matches: 1. Germline V gene lookup returns CDR1 SQVTM and CDR2 ANQGSEA. The CDR3 DNA is TGCAGCGTTGAAGTAGCGGGAGGGCCCGGGGAGCTGTTTTTT. It yields the protein CSVEVAGGPGELFF.

This clonotype came up many times. CDR3: CSARETGNTEAFF. CDR3 nucleotides: TGCAGTGCTAGAGAGACAGGGAACACTGAAGCTTTCTTT. The rearrangement joins TRBV20-1 to TRBJ1-1; a possible D gene is TRBD1 (6 bases). The ends were cut back, 0 bases at V and 1 base at J, with 6 bases in the middle. CDR1 is DFQATT and CDR2 is SNEGSKA in the germline V gene (reference sequence). The CDR3 has 13 residues.

The CDR3 spells CASSTGTQVSGANVLTF. In DNA form, the CDR3 reads TGTGCCAGCAGTACCGGGACCCAGGTCTCTGGGGCCAACGTCCTGACTTTC. The chain couples TRBV7-9 to TRBJ2-6; the D gene could be TRBD1 or TRBD2 (5 bases each). The CDR3 sequence is 17 residues long. Trimming shortened V by 6 bases and J by 0 bases, and 15 bases separated the two germline ends. Per germline, CDR1 SEHNR and CDR2 FQNEAQ (reference sequence).